This T cell receptor (beta chain) appears in the sequencing data of a study of T cell responses to AZD1222 COVID-19 vaccine. Broader study findings: The reported proportion of spike-specific TCRs targeting unmutated variant regions was nearly half.

Sequencing was performed with immunoSEQ multiplex PCR; in TCRdb, only in-frame clones are kept and a portion is missing. The sample consists of 150,000 to 200,000 clones, around nine tenths of them appearing once. A remark on this clone: As yet, its antigen is unknown.

Trimming left V 11 bases short and J 8 bases short, with 19 bases between. The CDR3 is 13 residues long. From germline, CDR1 is ENHRY and CDR2 SYGVKD. This rearrangement joins TRBV10-3 to TRBJ2-1; D remains ambiguous. This sequence originates from an adult who received the AZD1222 COVID-19 vaccine. The sample was peripheral blood, taken 28 days after the second AZD1222 dose. The CDR3 loop reads CASTVPPRHEQFF. The CDR3 region has the DNA TGTGCCTCCACAGTACCGCCTAGGCATGAGCAGTTCTTC.